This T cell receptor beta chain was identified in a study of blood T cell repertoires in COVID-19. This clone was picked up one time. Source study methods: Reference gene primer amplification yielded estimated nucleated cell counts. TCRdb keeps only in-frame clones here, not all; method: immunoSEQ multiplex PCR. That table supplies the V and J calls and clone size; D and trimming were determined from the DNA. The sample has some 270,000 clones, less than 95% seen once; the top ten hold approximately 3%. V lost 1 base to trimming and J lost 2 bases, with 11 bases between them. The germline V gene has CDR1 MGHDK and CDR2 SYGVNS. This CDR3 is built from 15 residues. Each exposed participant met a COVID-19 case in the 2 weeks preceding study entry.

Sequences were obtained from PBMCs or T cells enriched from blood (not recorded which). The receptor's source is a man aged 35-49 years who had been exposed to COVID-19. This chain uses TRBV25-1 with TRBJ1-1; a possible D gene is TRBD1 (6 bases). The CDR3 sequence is CASSESRRGNTEAFF. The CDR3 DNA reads TGTGCCAGCAGTGAATCCCGCAGGGGTAACACTGAAGCTTTCTTT.